This is a list of T cell receptor beta chains from one sample in a study of prognosis after radiotherapy for stage I lung cancer. From the multiplex PCR reads, TCRdb called clonotypes with MiXCR, one entry per CDR3 protein. The table includes approximately 51,000 distinct CDR3 sequences, over 30% detected once. Sample: PBMCs, taken before or after stereotactic body radiation therapy (not recorded which). The origin of the receptors is a donor aged 50 or older with non-small cell lung cancer. Both conserved end residues are trimmed from each CDR3. The order of the fields is V gene, CDR3 protein.

>TRBV6-1
ASLVSRADTQY
>TRBV6-4
ASSDSWGVNTQY
>TRBV4-2
ASSQRQGEETQY
>TRBV20-1
SARPAGMAADTQY
>TRBV4-1
ASSQDNWRGELF
>TRBV6-2/TRBV6-3
ASSYVGIGYT
>TRBV24-1
ATSDFSTGGTQY
>TRBV9
ASSVVAGELF
>TRBV19
ASSRTTNTYNEQF
>TRBV5-4
ASSRGLALSSYNEQF
>TRBV20-1
SAARGQRADYEQY
>TRBV5-1
ASSLDPLVVVTETGELF
>TRBV20-1
SARDAGGRNEQY
>TRBV5-1
ASSPGTGHQPQH
>TRBV11-2
ASSPRGNYNEQF
>TRBV6-4
ASSRETGRLNHQF
>TRBV9
ANSDGPVGDSVNTIY
>TRBV20-1
SAPGYVHTDTQY
>TRBV5-6
ASSFMVGATDTQY
>TRBV5-4
ASSLGGSGTQSDTQY
>TRBV20-1
SASGLTRGATDTQY
>TRBV20-1
SARDPDRTNYGYT
>TRBV6-1
ANRGLAGPEQY
>TRBV6-2/TRBV6-3
ASIYRWLSLDTEAF
>TRBV5-1
ASSLDRDTQY
>TRBV6-2/TRBV6-3
ASSEAIAGNTGELF
>TRBV12-3/TRBV12-4
ASSPITAGVGGLQY
>TRBV27
ASTEAGKTGELF
>TRBV6-2/TRBV6-3
ASSYVGAEQY
>TRBV5-1
ASSLSSPNQPQH
>TRBV7-9
ASSPTWTSGNQETQY
>TRBV7-2
ASRAGAIDTQY
>TRBV5-1
ASSLGPSSYEQY
>TRBV12-3/TRBV12-4
ASSSDVHQPQH
>TRBV5-4
ASSTTRGNLDTEAF
>TRBV6-1
ASSVNGADNEQY
>TRBV28
ASSLGGVYT
>TRBV28
ASSLVPGQGQGNQPQH
>TRBV9
ASSVGNNQPQH
>TRBV29-1
SVRGGAGNEKLF
>TRBV12-3/TRBV12-4
ASSRSGESPLH